The 23 T cell receptor beta chains below all came from one sample that was sequenced in a study of blood T cell repertoires in COVID-19. Method: immunoSEQ multiplex PCR; TCRdb's copy keeps in-frame clones and lacks some. The sample consists of some 400,000 clones, about 87% of them appearing once. The specimen was peripheral blood. The receptors derive from a woman aged 55-70 years with COVID-19, enrolled during active disease.

The rearrangement joins TRBV6-6 to TRBJ2-1, with 8 bases lining up with TRBD2. The CDR3 contains 17 residues. V trimming: 5 bases; J trimming: 4 bases; junction bases outside the gene matches: 13. Germline V gene data show CDR1 as MNHNY and CDR2 as SVGAGI (reference sequence). CDR3: CASSPRAPGGGYNEQFF. In DNA form, the CDR3 reads TGTGCCAGCAGTCCCAGGGCCCCCGGCGGGGGGTACAATGAGCAGTTCTTC.

This sequence joins TRBV19 and TRBJ2-5; 14 bases match TRBD2. CDR1 is LNHDA, CDR2 SQIVND, per germline (reference sequence). The CDR3 contains 15 residues. V shed 3 bases, J shed 5 bases, and the junction held 2 bases outside the gene matches. The CDR3 coding sequence is TGTGCCAGTAGTATCGGACTAGCGGGGGGTGAGACCCAGTACTTC. Translating gives CASSIGLAGGETQYF. The variable domain in full, completed from reference TRBV19 and TRBJ2-5, reads DGGITQSPKYLFRKEGQNVTLSCEQNLNHDAMYWYRQDPGQGLRLIYYSQIVNDFQKGDIAEGYSVSREKKESFPLTVTSAQKNPTAFYLCASSIGLAGGETQYFGPGTRLLVL.

The chain links TRBV12-3 or TRBV12-4 to TRBJ1-1, with 8 bases that match TRBD1. This CDR3 is 13 amino acids long. V lost 7 bases to trimming and J lost 10 bases; unmatched junction nucleotides: 11. As DNA, the CDR3 is TGTGCCAGCACCGGGACAGGCCATCCAGGAGCTTTCTTT. It encodes CASTGTGHPGAFF.

CDR3 nucleotide sequence: TGTGCCAGCAGCTTATTTTTAGGACAGGGATCCTCTGGAAACACCATATATTTT. Translation gives CASSLFLGQGSSGNTIYF. The V and J genes are TRBV11-2 and TRBJ1-3, with 8 bases that match TRBD1. The junction had 9 bases not matched to a gene; V was cut back by 2 bases and J by 0 bases. Per the germline V gene, CDR1 is SGHAT and CDR2 is FQNNGV. The CDR3 sequence is 18 residues long. The full variable domain, its missing parts supplied by reference TRBV11-2 and TRBJ1-3, is EAGVAQSPRYKIIEKRQSVAFWCNPISGHATLYWYQQILGQGPKLLIQFQNNGVVDDSQLPKDRFSAERLKGVDSTLKIQPAKLEDSAVYLCASSLFLGQGSSGNTIYFGEGSWLTVV.

The rearrangement joins TRBV10-2 to TRBJ2-4; TRBD1 aligns across 12 bases. V dropped 7 bases and J dropped 7; count of bases not matched to a gene: 5. This CDR3 has 14 amino acids. Germline CDR1 WSHSY, CDR2 SAAADI. The CDR3 bases are TGCGCCAGCAACTCGGGACAGGGGGCGAACATTCAGTACTTC. Its protein product is CASNSGQGANIQYF.

This clone was detected once. The chain combines TRBV11-2 with TRBJ1-6; tentative D call: TRBD1 (6 bases). CDR3 size: 16 residues. With 0 bases removed from V and 4 bases from J, the gap between germline ends came to 10 bases. Per germline, CDR1 SGHAT and CDR2 FQNNGV. The DNA of the CDR3 is TGTGCCAGCAGCTTAGATAGGACAGTTTATAATTCACCCCTCCACTTT. As protein: CASSLDRTVYNSPLHF.

The J gene is TRBJ2-7, the V gene TRBV25-1, with 7 bases identical to TRBD2. The CDR3 loop spans 16 amino acids. Germline trimming cut 6 bases from V and 6 bases from J; bases unmatched to any gene: 17. CDR1 is MGHDK, CDR2 SYGVNS, per germline. The CDR3 spells CASREGGDAGAGEQYF. CDR3 nucleotides: TGTGCCAGCAGAGAGGGAGGGGATGCCGGGGCCGGCGAGCAGTACTTC.

CDR3 in DNA: TGTGCCAGCTCACCTATCCAGGGTTACCTTTTGGACACCGGGGAGCTGTTTTTT. Protein: CASSPIQGYLLDTGELFF. The chain employs TRBV18 and TRBJ2-2; D perhaps matches TRBD1 (5 bases). Trimming pared 3 bases from V and 3 bases from J, leaving 20 bases between. CDR3 length equals 18 residues. The germline V gene encodes CDR1 KGHSH and CDR2 LQKENI.

V is TRBV19 and J is TRBJ2-2; the match to TRBD1 covers 7 bases. This CDR3 region has 17 residues. The V gene end was trimmed by 7 bases and the J gene end by 4 bases; junction bases not matched to a gene: 15. Germline V gene sequence: CDR1 LNHDA, CDR2 SQIVND (reference sequence). CDR3 bases: TGTGCCAGTACCCACCTAAGACAGGGAAGGGGCACCGGGGAGCTGTTTTTT. As protein: CASTHLRQGRGTGELFF.

This clone has just a few counts. The chain is built from TRBV19 and TRBJ1-6; D is unclear. CDR1 and CDR2 from the germline V gene are LNHDA and SQIVND (reference sequence). CDR3 length: 17 residues. V was clipped by 0 bases and J by 14 bases, with 23 bases between them. CDR3 bases: TGTGCCAGTAGTATAGACTCTACCTTGGGTGGGCCTACTGCCCTCCACTTT. This translates into CASSIDSTLGGPTALHF.

The chain has TRBV11-3 and TRBJ2-7, with D uncertain. Deletions cut 1 base from V and 3 bases from J, with 7 bases between. CDR1 and CDR2 (germline): SGHNT, YENEEA. CDR3 length equals 13 residues. The CDR3 DNA is TGTGCCAGCAGCTTAGGACACCTCTACGAGCAGTACTTC. It specifies CASSLGHLYEQYF.

V gene TRBV7-2 combines with J gene TRBJ2-7; 11 bases are shared with TRBD2. CDR1 is SGHTA, CDR2 FQGNSA, per germline. V was clipped by 5 bases and J by 4 bases; unmatched bases: 7. The CDR3 spans 15 residues. Here the CDR3 reads CASSTDSGGDYEQYF. In DNA form, the CDR3 reads TGTGCCAGCAGCACAGATAGCGGGGGGGATTACGAGCAGTACTTC.

CDR3 residues: CASSIGGFPFGYTF. The CDR3 region has the DNA TGTGCCAGTAGTATCGGGGGATTCCCCTTTGGCTACACCTTC. The chain uses TRBV19 and TRBJ1-2; D perhaps matches TRBD1 (5 bases). From germline, CDR1 is LNHDA and CDR2 SQIVND (reference sequence). V lost 3 bases and J lost 7, with 15 bases in between. There are 14 residues in the CDR3.

The chain combines TRBV5-1 with TRBJ2-1, with 7 nucleotides matching TRBD2. The CDR3 extends over 15 amino acids. In germline, CDR1 is SGHRS, CDR2 YFSETQ. The trim removed 3 bases at V and 6 bases at J, leaving 9 bases unmatched. The DNA for the CDR3 is TGCGCCAGCAGCTCCCTCAGCGGGGTAATCAATGAGCAGTTCTTC. Encoded protein: CASSSLSGVINEQFF.

The chain employs TRBV28 and TRBJ1-1; 10 nucleotides line up with TRBD1. The CDR3 covers 13 residues. V dropped 5 bases and J dropped 11; count of bases not matched to a gene: 8. CDR1 MDHEN and CDR2 SYDVKM come from the germline V gene. CDR3 sequence: CASSLRTGGQAFF. Here the CDR3 DNA reads TGTGCCAGCAGTCTACGGACAGGGGGGCAGGCTTTCTTT. The full variable domain, completed using reference TRBV28 and TRBJ1-1, is DVKVTQSSRYLVKRTGEKVFLECVQDMDHENMFWYRQDPGLGLRLIYFSYDVKMKEKGDIPEGYSVSREKKERFSLILESASTNQTSMYLCASSLRTGGQAFFGQGTRLTVV.

The gene calls are TRBV9 and TRBJ1-1; unclear D gene. This CDR3 is 17 amino acids long. The V end was cut by 0 bases, the J end by 0 bases, with 15 bases between. Germline V gene lookup returns CDR1 SGDLS and CDR2 YYNGEE. CDR3 residues: CASSVGAPTRVNTEAFF. CDR3 nucleotides: TGTGCCAGCAGCGTAGGTGCCCCAACGAGAGTGAACACTGAAGCTTTCTTT.

The chain couples TRBV18 to TRBJ2-1; 7 positions match TRBD1. The V gene end was trimmed by 4 bases and the J gene end by 9 bases; junction bases not matched to a gene: 3. This CDR3 is built from 12 residues. In germline, CDR1 is KGHSH, CDR2 LQKENI. The CDR3 DNA reads TGTGCCAGCTCACACAGGGGTTTTGAGCAGTTCTTC. Amino acids: CASSHRGFEQFF.

The chain carries TRBV11-2 and TRBJ1-5; possibly TRBD1 for D (5 bases). The length of the CDR3 is 16 residues. V was pared by 0 bases and J by 2 bases, with 11 bases between. Germline V gene sequence: CDR1 SGHAT, CDR2 FQNNGV. CDR3 nucleotides: TGTGCCAGCAGCTTAGATAGGTTAGGGGGCAATCAGCCCCAGCATTTT. It yields the protein CASSLDRLGGNQPQHF.

This clone was picked up one time. The V gene is TRBV3-1 (or the pseudogene TRBV3-2), the J gene TRBJ1-2; D remains ambiguous. Germline V gene lookup returns CDR1 LGHDT and CDR2 YNNKEL (reference sequence). The CDR3 runs to 13 residues. With 0 bases removed from V and 5 bases from J, the gap between germline ends came to 7 bases. CDR3 in DNA: TGTGCCAGCAGCCAAGACGGTGGTTATGGCTACACCTTC. The encoded protein is CASSQDGGYGYTF.

V and J are TRBV5-4 and TRBJ2-7; 9 bases match TRBD1. The CDR3 contains 15 residues. The germline CDR1 and CDR2 sequences are SGHNT and YYREEE (reference sequence). V shed 1 base and J 4 bases; nucleotides not matched to a gene: 6. The CDR3 loop reads CASSLTGGAGYEQYF. The CDR3 region has the DNA TGTGCCAGCAGCTTGACAGGGGGCGCAGGATACGAGCAGTACTTC.

The chain couples TRBV11-2 to TRBJ2-7, with 7 positions matching TRBD1. Germline V gene sequence: CDR1 SGHAT, CDR2 FQNNGV. CDR3 length equals 15 residues. V trimming: 6 bases; J trimming: 5 bases; junction bases outside the gene matches: 13. The CDR3 is CASSKTGTATDEQYF. The DNA of the CDR3 is TGTGCCAGCAGTAAGACCGGGACAGCTACCGACGAGCAGTACTTC.

The CDR3 reads CASSSVPGQIKNTEAFF. DNA of the CDR3: TGTGCCAGCAGCTCCGTACCGGGACAGATAAAAAACACTGAAGCTTTCTTT. The chain is built from TRBV5-5 and TRBJ1-1; 7 positions match TRBD1. The CDR3 is 17 residues long. In germline, CDR1 is SGHKS, CDR2 YYEKEE (reference sequence). Unmatched junction bases numbered 13, after V lost 3 bases and J lost 2 bases.

The J gene is TRBJ1-4, the V gene TRBV6-5; TRBD1 matches 7 bases. The junction had 7 bases not matched to a gene; V was cut back by 9 bases and J by 3 bases. There are 14 residues in the CDR3. Germline V gene sequence: CDR1 MNHEY, CDR2 SVGAGI. This CDR3 is CASLGRGANEKLFF. In nucleotides, the CDR3 is TGTGCCAGTCTAGGCAGGGGGGCTAATGAAAAACTGTTTTTT.